This is a list of T cell receptor beta chains from one sample in a study of beta chain features in type 1 diabetes. Sequencing used immunoSEQ multiplex PCR; TCRdb keeps in-frame clones, though not all of them. This sample has 350,000 to 400,000 clones, with about 15% found just once. Sequences were obtained from naive CD4+ T cells from blood. These receptors originate from a woman under 30 in good health. The CDR3 runs from the conserved cysteine through the conserved F or W. Fields, in order: J gene, V gene, CDR3 length, clone size, D gene, CDR3 DNA, CDR3 protein. The D gene is left open where the match is weak. The size entry is marked missing in some rows and otherwise reads once, few, many or a size class.

>TRBJ2-1|TRBV6-5|15|-|-
TGTGCCAGCAAACGACAGGATTGGGGTTGGAATGAGCAGTTCTTC
CASKRQDWGWNEQFF
>TRBJ2-1|TRBV4-1|14|few|-
TGCGCCAGCAGCCTGGGGACACTTCCTAGGGAGCAGTTCTTC
CASSLGTLPREQFF
>TRBJ2-7|TRBV18|16|few|TRBD2
TGTGCCAGCTCACCAACTGGGCTAGCGGGAGGGAACGAGCAGTACTTC
CASSPTGLAGGNEQYF
>TRBJ2-7|TRBV6-1|13|-|TRBD2
TGTGCCAGCAGGACTAGCGGGTTCGACGAGCAGTACTTC
CASRTSGFDEQYF
>TRBJ2-6|TRBV5-1|16|-|-
TGCGCCAGCGGCGGGACAGCACTCTCTGGGGCCAACGTCCTGACTTTC
CASGGTALSGANVLTF
>TRBJ2-1|TRBV30|13|few|TRBD2
TGTGCCTGGAGTGGAGCCTCCGGGACTAGCGAGTTCTTC
CAWSGASGTSEFF
>TRBJ1-5|TRBV7-9|12|few|-
TGTGCCAGCAGCCCCTTAAATCAGCCCCAGCATTTT
CASSPLNQPQHF
>TRBJ2-5|TRBV4-1|16|few|TRBD2
TGCGCCAGCAGCCCGTCGACTAGCGGGAGTTGGGAGACCCAGTACTTC
CASSPSTSGSWETQYF
>TRBJ2-7|TRBV6-5|15|-|TRBD1
TGTGCCAGCAGTTACACAACAGGGGCCTGGTACGAGCAGTACTTC
CASSYTTGAWYEQYF
>TRBJ1-5|TRBV5-5|16|few|TRBD1
TGTGCCAGCAGCCGGAAGGAGGGGGCTAGCAATCAGCCCCAGCATTTT
CASSRKEGASNQPQHF
>TRBJ2-1|TRBV7-2|16|few|-
TGTGCCAGCAGTGAAAAAAAGCGGGTTTCTTACAATGAGCAGTTCTTC
CASSEKKRVSYNEQFF
>TRBJ2-3|TRBV5-1|18|-|TRBD1
TGCGCCAGCAGCTGGAGCGGACAGGGGGCAACTAGCACAGATACGCAGTATTTT
CASSWSGQGATSTDTQYF
>TRBJ2-5|TRBV10-3|14|-|-
TGTGCCATCAATCAGCGAGGAGAGGGAGAGACCCAGTACTTC
CAINQRGEGETQYF
>TRBJ1-1|TRBV7-9|15|-|TRBD1
TGTGCCAGCAGCCCGCCGGGACAGCCTAACACTGAAGCTTTCTTT
CASSPPGQPNTEAFF
>TRBJ2-2|TRBV7-2|18|-|TRBD2
TGTGCCAGCAGCTTAGTAGGCCTAGCGGGAGGGCAAGCCGGGGAGCTGTTTTTT
CASSLVGLAGGQAGELFF
>TRBJ1-1|TRBV5-1|11|-|-
TGCGCCAGCAGCTTGGTGAGGGAAGCTTTCTTT
CASSLVREAFF
>TRBJ2-7|TRBV29-1|11|-|-
TGCAGCGCCAGGGACTTTTACGAGCAGTACTTC
CSARDFYEQYF
>TRBJ2-7|TRBV5-1|15|-|-
TGCGCCAGCAGCTTGTCAGGGGACGAGATCGACGAGCAGTACTTC
CASSLSGDEIDEQYF
>TRBJ2-1|TRBV7-9|13|few|-
TGTGCCAGCAGCTTAGGACTCACTTTCGAGCAGTTCTTC
CASSLGLTFEQFF
>TRBJ2-1|TRBV5-1|16|few|-
TGCGCCAGCAGCGAGACGGGAATCGGCCCCTACAATGAGCAGTTCTTC
CASSETGIGPYNEQFF
>TRBJ2-7|TRBV28|11|few|-
TGTGCCAGCAGCCTTATTGACGAGCAGTACTTC
CASSLIDEQYF
>TRBJ2-7|TRBV28|16|-|TRBD2
TGTGCCAGCAGTTCCCGCGGACTAGCGGGAGTGGACGAGCAGTACTTC
CASSSRGLAGVDEQYF
>TRBJ1-2|TRBV25-1|14|-|-
TGTGCCAGCAGAAGGGGGGGAGATAACTATGGCTACACCTTC
CASRRGGDNYGYTF
>TRBJ2-1|TRBV29-1|21|once|TRBD2
TGCAGCGCTCGCCACCTGGGGGGGATAGCAGGAACAGGAGCCTCCTACAATGAGCAGTTCTTC
CSARHLGGIAGTGASYNEQFF
>TRBJ2-3|TRBV9|12|-|-
TGTGCCAGCAGCGTAGTCCAGAATACGCAGTATTTT
CASSVVQNTQYF
>TRBJ2-5|TRBV2|16|few|TRBD2
TGTGCCAGCAGTTCCGGGACTAGCGGGAGTCTAGAGACCCAGTACTTC
CASSSGTSGSLETQYF
>TRBJ2-7|TRBV18|12|-|-
TGTGCCAGCTCCTACAGGGAGGGCGAGCAGTACTTC
CASSYREGEQYF
>TRBJ1-2|TRBV30|13|-|-
TGTGCCTGGAGTGTATCGATTTCGAGTGGCTACACCTTC
CAWSVSISSGYTF
>TRBJ2-2|TRBV30|15|few|-
TGTGCCTGGAGTGTTCAGGGACTGAACACCGGGGAGCTGTTTTTT
CAWSVQGLNTGELFF
>TRBJ2-5|TRBV18|13|-|TRBD2
TGTGCCAGCGGAGCGGGACTCCAAGAGACCCAGTACTTC
CASGAGLQETQYF
>TRBJ2-5|TRBV10-3|14|few|TRBD1
TGTGCCATCAGAGGGACAGGGCGGAGGGAGACCCAGTACTTC
CAIRGTGRRETQYF